This T cell receptor (beta chain) was found in a study of T cells in Graves' hyperthyroidism and ophthalmopathy. Germline V gives CDR1 LNHDA, CDR2 SQIVND (reference sequence). Trimming took off 3 bases at V and 5 bases at J, with 8 bases between the two ends. This CDR3 has 12 residues. Amplification yielded TCR beta CDR3 regions, with RNA transcripts as the source. The TCR CDR3 first-round RT-PCR relied on the HTBI primer set. TCRdb re-called the multiplex PCR reads through MiXCR, storing one row per CDR3 protein. This sample has 730,000 or so distinct CDR3 sequences, with around a sixth found just once.

Material for sequencing was blood. The TCR was taken from a woman in her 50s with Graves' hyperthyroidism that later progressed to Graves' ophthalmopathy. The chain has TRBV19 and TRBJ2-7; D possibly matches TRBD1 or TRBD2 (5 bases each). The CDR3 coding sequence is TGTGCCAGTAGTATCGGGACGAACGAGCAGTACTTC. It encodes CASSIGTNEQYF.